The clone carrying this TCR beta chain came up a few times. Its antigen remains unidentified. This sample stems from a study of T cells in narcolepsy. In the study overall: Patients with NT1 or NT2 and healthy control donors were enrolled. The study, taken as a whole, reports: No autoreactive T cell clone sequences appeared in some memory CD4+ repertoires. Autoreactive clonotypes reportedly recurred in blood of same and different patients, not controls.

Generated by immunoSEQ multiplex PCR, the TCRdb table keeps only in-frame clones and is missing some. The sample comprises roughly 22,000 clones, 60% to 75% of which are singletons, and roughly 12% rests with the top ten. Source material: memory (CD45RA-) CD4+ T cells from blood. The sequence derives from a human donor in good health.

The CDR3 bases are TGTGCCAGCAGCGCCCTGGTTGGGCCTTATACGCAGTATTTT. Translation gives CASSALVGPYTQYF. The chain is built from TRBV7-8 and TRBJ2-3; unclear D gene. With 5 bases removed from V and 7 bases from J, the gap between germline ends came to 16 bases. The CDR3 sequence is 14 residues long. Germline lookup yields CDR1 SGHVS and CDR2 FQNEAQ.